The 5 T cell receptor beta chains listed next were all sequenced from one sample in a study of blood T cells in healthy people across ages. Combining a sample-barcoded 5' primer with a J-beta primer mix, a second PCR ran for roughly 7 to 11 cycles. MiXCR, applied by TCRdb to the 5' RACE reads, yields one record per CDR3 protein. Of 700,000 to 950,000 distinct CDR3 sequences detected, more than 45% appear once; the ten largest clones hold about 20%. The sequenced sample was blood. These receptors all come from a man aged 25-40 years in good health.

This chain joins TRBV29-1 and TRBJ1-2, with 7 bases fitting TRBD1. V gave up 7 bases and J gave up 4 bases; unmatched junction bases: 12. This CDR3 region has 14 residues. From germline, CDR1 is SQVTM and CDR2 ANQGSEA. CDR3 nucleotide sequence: TGCAGCGCCCAGGGGGGACGGGCCTCCTATGGCTACACCTTC. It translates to CSAQGGRASYGYTF.

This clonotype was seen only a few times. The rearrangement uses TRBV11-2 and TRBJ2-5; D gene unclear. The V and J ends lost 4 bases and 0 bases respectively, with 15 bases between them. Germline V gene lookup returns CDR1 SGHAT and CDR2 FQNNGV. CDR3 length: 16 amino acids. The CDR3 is CASSWRLDAYQETQYF. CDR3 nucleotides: TGTGCCAGCAGCTGGAGACTGGATGCGTACCAAGAGACCCAGTACTTC. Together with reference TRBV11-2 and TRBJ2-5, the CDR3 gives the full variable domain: EAGVAQSPRYKIIEKRQSVAFWCNPISGHATLYWYQQILGQGPKLLIQFQNNGVVDDSQLPKDRFSAERLKGVDSTLKIQPAKLEDSAVYLCASSWRLDAYQETQYFGPGTRLLVL.

CDR3 loop: CASSLDRGNAKNIQYF. Written as DNA, the CDR3 is TGTGCCAGCTCACTCGACAGGGGAAATGCCAAAAACATTCAGTACTTC. V and J are TRBV18 and TRBJ2-4, with TRBD1 identical over 8 bases. The CDR3 runs 16 residues. In germline, CDR1 is KGHSH, CDR2 LQKENI. V lost 4 bases, J lost 1 base, and 6 bases stayed unmatched.

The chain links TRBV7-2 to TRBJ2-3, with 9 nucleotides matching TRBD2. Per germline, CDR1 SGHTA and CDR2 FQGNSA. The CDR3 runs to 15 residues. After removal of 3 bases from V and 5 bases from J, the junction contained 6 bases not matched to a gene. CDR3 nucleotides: TGTGCCAGCAGCTTTAGCGGGAGAAGGGTAGATACGCAGTATTTT. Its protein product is CASSFSGRRVDTQYF.

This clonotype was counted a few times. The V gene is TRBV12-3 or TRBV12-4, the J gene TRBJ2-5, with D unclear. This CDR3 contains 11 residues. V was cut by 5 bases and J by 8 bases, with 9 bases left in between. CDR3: CASSAVGTQYF. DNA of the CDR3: TGTGCCAGCAGTGCAGTTGGTACCCAGTACTTC.